The 21 T cell receptor beta chains in this list originate from one sample, sequenced in a study of OX40 agonist ivuxolimab in advanced cancers. TCRdb's table, derived via immunoSEQ multiplex PCR, lists solely in-frame clones and lacks some. The data show about 83,000 clones, 84% seen once. The input for sequencing was CD4+ or CD8+ T cells sorted from blood, taken in a trial of the OX40 agonist ivuxolimab. The receptors were gathered from an adult with an advanced solid tumor such as melanoma, head and neck, liver or kidney cancer.

The CDR3 DNA reads TGTGCCAGTAGTACGCCGGGACAGCCCTACGAGCAGTACTTC. Its protein product is CASSTPGQPYEQYF. The chain links TRBV19 to TRBJ2-7, with TRBD1 matching over 7 bases. The V gene end was trimmed by 4 bases and the J gene end by 2 bases; junction bases not matched to a gene: 5. This CDR3 is 14 amino acids long. The germline V gene encodes CDR1 LNHDA and CDR2 SQIVND (reference sequence).

V and J are TRBV18 and TRBJ1-3; D is ambiguous. V lost 0 bases, J lost 0 bases, and 6 bases lay in between. CDR1 and CDR2 (germline): KGHSH, LQKENI. This CDR3 region has 15 residues. The CDR3 DNA sequence: TGTGCCAGCTCACCACCCGCAGCCTCTGGAAACACCATATATTTT. This codes for CASSPPAASGNTIYF. Full variable domain (missing parts from reference TRBV18 and TRBJ1-3): NAGVMQNPRHLVRRRGQEARLRCSPMKGHSHVYWYRQLPEEGLKFMVYLQKENIIDESGMPKERFSAEFPKEGPSILRIQQVVRGDSAAYFCASSPPAASGNTIYFGEGSWLTVV.

The gene calls are TRBV7-2 and TRBJ2-2; no firm D call. Germline V lookup: CDR1 SGHTA, CDR2 FQGNSA. This CDR3 is 14 amino acids long. V was clipped by 0 bases and J by 2 bases, with 4 bases between them. The CDR3 loop is CASSLASNTGELFF. In nucleotides, the CDR3 is TGTGCCAGCAGCTTAGCTTCTAACACCGGGGAGCTGTTTTTT.

This chain connects TRBV18 to TRBJ2-5; perhaps D is TRBD1 or TRBD2 (5 bases each). This CDR3 comprises 13 residues. From germline, CDR1 is KGHSH and CDR2 LQKENI. V lost 5 bases, J lost 3 bases, and 10 bases lay in between. In DNA form, the CDR3 reads TGTGCCAGCTCAGCAGGGACGAAAGAGACCCAGTACTTC. Translation: CASSAGTKETQYF.

Regarding this clone: Other DNA sequences from this sample encode an identical CDR3 as well. The chain has TRBV7-9 and TRBJ2-5, with D possibly TRBD2 on 6 matching bases. V shed 5 bases and J shed 2 bases, with 9 bases lying between them. The CDR3 runs to 13 residues. The V gene's germline CDR1 is SEHNR and CDR2 FQNEAQ (reference sequence). In nucleotides, the CDR3 is TGTGCCAGCAGCCTGGGACTTCAAGAGACCCAGTACTTC. Translation gives CASSLGLQETQYF.

CDR3 in DNA: TGTGCCAGTTCGACGGGACAGGGGGGCGGCTACACCTTC. Translation gives CASSTGQGGGYTF. This chain connects TRBV2 to TRBJ1-2, with 11 bases lining up with TRBD1. The CDR3 loop spans 13 amino acids. Germline-derived CDR1 and CDR2 are SNHLY and FYNNEI. V gave up 9 bases and J gave up 8 bases; unmatched junction bases: 8.

J is TRBJ2-1 and V is TRBV7-3, with 12 bases lining up with TRBD1. CDR1 and CDR2 from the germline V gene are SGHTA and FQGTGA. The length of the CDR3 is 15 residues. V dropped 4 bases and J dropped 10; count of bases not matched to a gene: 8. CDR3 region: CASSSGQGATSEQFF. For the CDR3, the DNA is TGTGCCAGCAGCTCGGGACAGGGGGCTACTAGCGAGCAGTTCTTC.

The genes are TRBV9 and TRBJ1-1; 7 bases fit TRBD1. The CDR3 contains 14 residues. The V gene's germline CDR1 is SGDLS and CDR2 YYNGEE. Trimming at V came to 6 bases and at J to 11 bases, leaving 16 bases not matched to a gene. The CDR3 region is CASTADRDSLWAFF. The CDR3 coding sequence is TGTGCCAGCACCGCAGACAGGGACAGTCTATGGGCTTTCTTT. Looking up the rest from reference TRBV9 and TRBJ1-1 gives the full variable domain: DSGVTQTPKHLITATGQRVTLRCSPRSGDLSVYWYQQSLDQGLQFLIQYYNGEERAKGNILERFSAQQFPDLHSELNLSSLELGDSALYFCASTADRDSLWAFFGQGTRLTVV.

The genes are TRBV9 and TRBJ2-1; D possibly uses TRBD1 or TRBD2 (6 bases each). The germline gives CDR1 SGDLS, CDR2 YYNGEE. Trimming took off 3 bases at V and 8 bases at J, with 18 bases between the two ends. CDR3 size: 15 residues. CDR3 DNA: TGTGCCAGCAGCGCCGTCTGGGGGCGGGGCTATGAGCAGTTCTTC. It specifies CASSAVWGRGYEQFF.

Only one count was recorded for this clone. The CDR3 is CASSSSYSNQPQHF. The CDR3 coding sequence is TGTGCCAGCAGTTCCTCCTATAGCAATCAGCCCCAGCATTTT. This chain links TRBV6-5 with TRBJ1-5; no clear D gene. The CDR3 runs to 14 residues. V was pared by 4 bases and J by 0 bases, with 7 bases between. From germline, CDR1 is MNHEY and CDR2 SVGAGI.

The chain is built from TRBV5-1 and TRBJ2-2, with D possibly matching TRBD1 (6 bases). Per germline, CDR1 SGHRS and CDR2 YFSETQ. This CDR3 is built from 13 residues. Trimming stripped 4 bases from V and 8 bases from J, with 12 bases between. The CDR3 DNA is TGCGCCAGCAGCATACAGGGTTTGGGGGAGCTGTTTTTT. Its translation: CASSIQGLGELFF.

The chain carries TRBV7-2 and TRBJ2-1; D might be TRBD1 (5 bases). Trimming cost V 5 bases and J 0 bases, with 11 bases left between them. Germline V gene lookup returns CDR1 SGHTA and CDR2 FQGNSA. The CDR3 is 15 amino acids. The CDR3 is CASSKGVGSYNEQFF. The CDR3 region has the DNA TGTGCCAGCAGCAAAGGGGTCGGCTCCTACAATGAGCAGTTCTTC.

The J gene is TRBJ1-2, the V gene TRBV9, with 9 bases fitting TRBD1. There are 16 residues in the CDR3. The V segment lost 3 bases and the J segment 3 bases; nucleotides outside the gene matches: 9. The germline V gene encodes CDR1 SGDLS and CDR2 YYNGEE. This CDR3 reads CASSDIRQGGYYGYTF. Here the CDR3 DNA reads TGTGCCAGCAGCGATATACGACAGGGGGGATACTATGGCTACACCTTC.

The genes are TRBV6-6 and TRBJ1-1, with D tentatively TRBD1 (6 bases). This CDR3 spans 14 amino acids. The germline V and J ends were trimmed by 5 bases and 0 bases, with 10 bases remaining between them. Per the germline V gene, CDR1 is MNHNY and CDR2 is SVGAGI (reference sequence). CDR3 sequence reads: CASSKDSLNTEAFF. The CDR3 bases are TGTGCCAGCAGTAAGGACAGCTTGAACACTGAAGCTTTCTTT.

The chain links TRBV9 to TRBJ1-5, with D hard to call. The germline V gene encodes CDR1 SGDLS and CDR2 YYNGEE. Trimming stripped 3 bases from V and 7 bases from J, with 14 bases between. The CDR3 totals 14 residues. CDR3 DNA sequence: TGTGCCAGCAGCGGTTTGGAGTTCGACCAGCCCCAGCATTTT. This codes for CASSGLEFDQPQHF.

V usage is TRBV5-1 and J usage is TRBJ2-2; 10 bases align to TRBD1. V shed 4 bases and J 4 bases; nucleotides not matched to a gene: 10. The germline V gene encodes CDR1 SGHRS and CDR2 YFSETQ. The length of the CDR3 is 17 residues. CDR3 region: CASSIGTGESGTGELFF. CDR3 DNA: TGCGCCAGCAGCATCGGGACAGGGGAATCGGGCACCGGGGAGCTGTTTTTT.

J is TRBJ2-5 and V is TRBV4-1; 10 bases are a match to TRBD1. CDR1 is MGHRA, CDR2 YSYEKL, per germline. V shed 6 bases and J 4 bases; nucleotides not matched to a gene: 11. The CDR3 is made up of 16 amino acids. In nucleotides, the CDR3 is TGCGCCAGCAGTCCGGGAGGGACAGGGGTTGGAGAGACCCAGTACTTC. The encoded protein is CASSPGGTGVGETQYF.

The CDR3 DNA reads TGTGCCAGCACCGAGACTAGAAGCTCCTACGAGCAGTACTTC. The encoded protein is CASTETRSSYEQYF. The rearrangement joins TRBV7-6 to TRBJ2-7, with TRBD2 as a possible D gene (6 bases). The CDR3 contains 14 residues. Germline assignment: CDR1 SGHVS and CDR2 FNYEAQ. Trimming cost V 7 bases and J 0 bases, with 13 bases left between them.

This clone has a single count. The chain recombines TRBV5-1 with TRBJ2-4; 11 bases fit TRBD1. V shed 0 bases, J shed 2 bases, and the junction held 10 bases outside the gene matches. The CDR3 consists of 19 residues. Looked up from germline, CDR1 is SGHRS and CDR2 is YFSETQ. CDR3 sequence reads: CASSLGTGGGLIPKNIQYF. As DNA, the CDR3 is TGCGCCAGCAGCTTGGGGACAGGGGGCGGTTTAATTCCCAAAAACATTCAGTACTTC.

This clone was observed a single time. The chain links TRBV7-2 to TRBJ2-5, with D possibly matching TRBD2 (5 bases). V lost 3 bases and J lost 11, with 16 bases in between. The CDR3 is 13 amino acids. CDR1 and CDR2 from the germline V gene are SGHTA and FQGNSA. The CDR3 nucleotides read TGTGCCAGCAGCTTGTGGTCTGATGGGGAGCAGTACTTC. It yields the protein CASSLWSDGEQYF.

The rearrangement joins TRBV7-6 to TRBJ2-7; D is undetermined. Trimming removed 5 bases at V and 7 bases at J, with 15 bases between. CDR3 size: 13 residues. The germline V gene has CDR1 SGHVS and CDR2 FNYEAQ. CDR3: CASSPNGLGEQYF. CDR3 sequence (DNA): TGTGCCAGCAGCCCTAACGGGTTGGGGGAGCAGTACTTC.